This T cell receptor (beta chain) emerged from a study of regulatory T cells in long-lasting Graves disease. The time point denotes: newly diagnosed GD, antithyroid drugs for less than 3 months. PBMCs were the source of the RNA used for TCR sequencing. Libraries of TCR beta came from iRepertoire HTBI primers plus Arm-PCR of CDR3 regions. MiXCR, run by TCRdb on the multiplex PCR reads, gives a single entry per CDR3 protein. The data hold 350,000 to 500,000 distinct CDR3 sequences, with about 15% observed a single time. A remark on this clonotype: The germline gene is not matched at one end of the junction; a read error may be the cause.

Germline V gene sequence: CDR1 SGHTA, CDR2 FQGNSA. CDR3 length: 19 amino acids. These data were also reused for a study on T cells in Graves' hyperthyroidism and ophthalmopathy.

The clonotype was recovered from a woman under 40 with Graves disease. The source was peripheral blood mononuclear cells (PBMCs), collected at new diagnosis, from a patient treated with antithyroid drugs. The chain uses TRBV7-2 and TRBJ1-1, with TRBD1 identical over 9 bases. CDR3 region: CASSLAKRGQGRMNTEASF. Written as DNA, the CDR3 is TGTGCCAGCAGCTTAGCCAAAAGGGGACAGGGAAGAATGAACACTGAAGCTTCCTTT.